Below, 22 T cell receptor beta chains from the same sample are listed, as sequenced in a study of beta chain features in type 1 diabetes. Expressed TCRB transcripts were sequenced because the entire RNA isolate underwent reverse transcription. TCRdb's table, derived via immunoSEQ multiplex PCR, lists solely in-frame clones and lacks some. This sample has roughly 140,000 clones, with over 7.5% found just once. Sequenced sample: central memory CD4+ T cells from blood. All receptors come from a man between 18 and 29 years old in good health.

This clone was counted between two and nine times. The CDR3 coding sequence is TGCGCCAGCAGCCAACTCCCACTAGCGGGGGGGCCGAACACCGGGGAGCTGTTTTTT. The encoded protein is CASSQLPLAGGPNTGELFF. The chain has TRBV4-3 and TRBJ2-2, with 13 bases matching TRBD2. The V gene end was trimmed by 2 bases and the J gene end by 0 bases; junction bases not matched to a gene: 6. Germline lookup yields CDR1 LGHNA and CDR2 YSLEER. The CDR3 extends over 19 amino acids.

V gene TRBV9 combines with J gene TRBJ2-3; a weak D match, TRBD1 (5 bases). Between the trimmed V and J ends, which lost 0 bases and 3 bases, there was a span of 14 bases. The CDR3 contains 16 residues. CDR1 and CDR2 from the germline V gene are SGDLS and YYNGEE. CDR3 region: CASSVAIVGLTDTQYF. The CDR3 DNA follows: TGTGCCAGCAGCGTAGCTATCGTGGGGCTAACAGATACGCAGTATTTT. Full variable domain (rest looked up from reference TRBV9 and TRBJ2-3): DSGVTQTPKHLITATGQRVTLRCSPRSGDLSVYWYQQSLDQGLQFLIQYYNGEERAKGNILERFSAQQFPDLHSELNLSSLELGDSALYFCASSVAIVGLTDTQYFGPGTRLTVL.

This clone turned up a few times. The genes are TRBV5-6 and TRBJ2-7; the match to TRBD1 covers 8 bases. CDR3 length equals 15 residues. Trimming removed 1 base from V and 2 bases from J; junction bases left unmatched: 5. CDR1 is SGHDT and CDR2 is YYEEEE in the germline V gene. The DNA for the CDR3 is TGTGCCAGCAGCTTGTTTTTGGGACAGGCCTACGAGCAGTACTTC. It encodes CASSLFLGQAYEQYF.

The table lists this clone with a few counts. The chain joins TRBV4-3 to TRBJ2-1, with D possibly being TRBD1 (5 bases). Per germline, CDR1 LGHNA and CDR2 YSLEER. The CDR3 covers 17 residues. Deletions cut 1 base from V and 0 bases from J, with 13 bases between. The CDR3 protein is CASSQVGRRSSYNEQFF. The CDR3 DNA follows: TGCGCCAGCAGCCAAGTGGGGCGCCGGAGCTCCTACAATGAGCAGTTCTTC.

The CDR3 here is CASSPNILQGGSEQYF. The CDR3 bases are TGTGCCAGCAGCCCTAATATTTTACAGGGTGGCAGCGAGCAGTACTTC. The chain joins TRBV7-9 to TRBJ2-7; maybe TRBD1 (6 bases). Between the trimmed V and J ends, which lost 5 bases and 6 bases, there was a span of 23 bases. This CDR3 region has 16 residues. Germline CDR1 and CDR2: SEHNR and FQNEAQ (reference sequence).

CDR3 coding DNA: TGTGCCAGCAGCCAAAGAGACAGGGTTGATCAGCCCCAGCATTTT. As protein: CASSQRDRVDQPQHF. The V gene is TRBV7-9, the J gene TRBJ1-5, with TRBD1 matching 7 bases. This CDR3 is built from 15 residues. CDR1 SEHNR and CDR2 FQNEAQ come from the germline V gene (reference sequence). V gave up 5 bases and J gave up 5 bases; unmatched junction bases: 9.

This clone was picked up a small number of times. The V gene is TRBV30, the J gene TRBJ1-5, with a possible D match to TRBD1 (6 bases). CDR3 size: 15 residues. V lost 5 bases and J lost 2, with 16 bases in between. Germline V CDR1 and CDR2: GTSNPN, SVGIG (reference sequence). The CDR3 spells CAWAEGTWGNQPQHF. The CDR3 coding sequence is TGTGCCTGGGCTGAGGGGACATGGGGCAATCAGCCCCAGCATTTT. Variable domain in full (rest from reference TRBV30 and TRBJ1-5): SQTIHQWPATLVQPVGSPLSLECTVEGTSNPNLYWYRQAAGRGLQLLFYSVGIGQISSEVPQNLSASRPQDRQFILSSKKLLLSDSGFYLCAWAEGTWGNQPQHFGDGTRLSIL.

The chain joins TRBV6-5 to TRBJ2-1; D gene ambiguous. The CDR3 loop spans 14 amino acids. Germline lookup yields CDR1 MNHEY and CDR2 SVGAGI. V lost 5 bases and J 7 bases, leaving 15 bases between the germline ends. The CDR3 nucleotides are TGTGCCAGCAGTCCAACCTGGGCAGCTAATGAGCAGTTCTTC. It codes for CASSPTWAANEQFF.

This clone was counted only a few times. The chain is built from TRBV5-1 and TRBJ2-5, with 8 nucleotides matching TRBD1. This CDR3 contains 15 residues. In germline, CDR1 is SGHRS, CDR2 YFSETQ. J gave up 6 bases and V 6 bases, and 13 bases lay outside the gene matches. In DNA, the CDR3 is TGCGCCAGCACTGAGACAGGGGCCGCCGAAAAGACCCAGTACTTC. Amino acids: CASTETGAAEKTQYF.

This clone has just a few counts. The J gene is TRBJ2-7, the V gene TRBV6-6; 9 bases are a match to TRBD1. Germline trimming cut 5 bases from V and 5 bases from J; bases unmatched to any gene: 10. Germline V CDR1 and CDR2: MNHNY, SVGAGI (reference sequence). This CDR3 spans 15 amino acids. The CDR3 nucleotides read TGTGCCAGCAGTCCCTACGGGCGGGACAGGGACGAGCAGTACTTC. It specifies CASSPYGRDRDEQYF.

The chain carries TRBV6-5 and TRBJ2-2; D may be TRBD1 (5 bases). The CDR3 spans 12 residues. Germline values: CDR1 MNHEY, CDR2 SVGAGI. The germline V and J ends were trimmed by 5 bases and 8 bases, with 9 bases remaining between them. CDR3 nucleotide sequence: TGTGCCAGCAGTCCCAGGGTGGGGGAGCTGTTTTTT. This gives the protein CASSPRVGELFF.

The sample holds a few counts of this clone. The V call is TRBV29-1, the J call TRBJ1-2; 7 positions match TRBD1. The CDR3 is 11 amino acids. The germline V gene has CDR1 SQVTM and CDR2 ANQGSEA. V trimming: 8 bases; J trimming: 8 bases; junction bases outside the gene matches: 8. The CDR3 DNA is TGCAGCTCCGACAGGGTGAGGGGCTACACCTTC. Translated: CSSDRVRGYTF.

CDR3 nucleotide sequence: TGCGCCAGCCGAGTAGCCCCGACCACAGATACGCAGTATTTT. Translation gives CASRVAPTTDTQYF. The J gene is TRBJ2-3, the V gene TRBV5-1; unclear D gene. Germline V gene sequence: CDR1 SGHRS, CDR2 YFSETQ. With 7 bases removed from V and 2 bases from J, the gap between germline ends came to 14 bases. The CDR3 length is 14 residues.

The sample holds a few counts of this clone. The gene calls are TRBV7-9 and TRBJ2-6; D perhaps matches TRBD1 (6 bases). Trimming took off 6 bases at V and 4 bases at J, with 22 bases between the two ends. CDR3 length equals 18 residues. The germline gives CDR1 SEHNR, CDR2 FQNEAQ (reference sequence). The CDR3 protein is CASRDGTPRRRGANVLTF. The CDR3, as DNA: TGTGCCAGCAGAGATGGGACACCGCGCCGCAGGGGGGCCAACGTCCTGACTTTC.

This clone showed up just a few times. Other nucleotide sequences from this sample produce the same CDR3. The chain recombines TRBV9 with TRBJ1-1, with 7 bases fitting TRBD1. The V gene's germline CDR1 is SGDLS and CDR2 YYNGEE. The CDR3 has 14 residues. V shed 2 bases and J 2 bases; nucleotides not matched to a gene: 3. The CDR3 DNA follows: TGTGCCAGCAGCGTTGGGACAGCTAACACTGAAGCTTTCTTT. As protein: CASSVGTANTEAFF.

The sample holds a few counts of this clone. The chain combines TRBV11-2 with TRBJ2-2; D is undetermined. Per the germline V gene, CDR1 is SGHAT and CDR2 is FQNNGV. Trimming took 3 bases from V and 5 from J, leaving 7 bases between them. The CDR3 has 13 residues. CDR3 loop: CASSFGRTGELFF. The CDR3 coding sequence is TGTGCCAGCAGCTTCGGCAGGACCGGGGAGCTGTTTTTT.

This clone was observed at least ten times. The V gene is TRBV28, the J gene TRBJ2-5; D unclear. The ends were cut back, 1 base at V and 9 bases at J, with 15 bases in the middle. The CDR3 sequence is 14 residues long. Germline V gene lookup returns CDR1 MDHEN and CDR2 SYDVKM. CDR3 sequence: CASSLSEPIGAQYF. The CDR3 coding sequence is TGTGCCAGCAGTTTATCGGAGCCCATAGGCGCCCAGTACTTC.

The chain joins TRBV9 to TRBJ2-5; TRBD2 agrees at 8 bases. This CDR3 contains 13 residues. V was pared by 4 bases and J by 11 bases, with 10 bases of the junction left unmatched. Germline-derived CDR1 and CDR2 are SGDLS and YYNGEE. The CDR3 DNA reads TGTGCCAGCAGCCAGCACGGGCGGGAGGTTCAGTACTTC. Amino acid sequence: CASSQHGREVQYF.

The chain has TRBV28 and TRBJ2-5, with D perhaps matching TRBD2 (6 bases). Per the germline V gene, CDR1 is MDHEN and CDR2 is SYDVKM. The length of the CDR3 is 10 residues. The CDR3 DNA reads as TGTGTAAGCGGGTCTGAGACCCAGTACTTC. Protein: CVSGSETQYF.

The V and J genes are TRBV28 and TRBJ2-1, with 12 bases that match TRBD2. CDR3 size: 16 residues. Germline CDR1 is MDHEN and CDR2 is SYDVKM. The trim removed 7 bases at V and 7 bases at J, leaving 11 bases unmatched. The CDR3 loop is CASTLLAGGPRNEQFF. The CDR3 DNA reads TGTGCCAGCACCCTCCTAGCGGGAGGGCCACGAAATGAGCAGTTCTTC.

This clone was detected only a few times. V gene TRBV10-3 combines with J gene TRBJ1-5; the match to TRBD1 covers 7 bases. The CDR3 has 14 amino acids. Germline V gene sequence: CDR1 ENHRY, CDR2 SYGVKD. Trimming cost V 5 bases and J 2 bases; bases outside gene matches: 3. CDR3 amino acids: CAISSDRGNQPQHF. The CDR3 nucleotides read TGTGCCATCAGTTCCGACAGGGGCAATCAGCCCCAGCATTTT.

This clone has more than one count but fewer than ten. This chain uses TRBV19 with TRBJ2-2, with 7 nucleotides matching TRBD1. The CDR3 runs to 15 residues. V dropped 5 bases and J dropped 8; count of bases not matched to a gene: 11. Germline V gives CDR1 LNHDA, CDR2 SQIVND (reference sequence). The CDR3 nucleotides read TGTGCCAGTAGTTTTGGGACAGAGGTCCAAGGGGAGCTGTTTTTT. Its translation: CASSFGTEVQGELFF.